The 29 T cell receptor beta chains below were found in one sample sequenced in a study of shared clonotypes between healthy human individuals. Sequencing used immunoSEQ multiplex PCR; TCRdb keeps in-frame clones, though not all of them. The data contain approximately 1,500,000 clones, 95% to 99% of them singletons. Sequencing input: naive CD4+ T cells sorted from blood. Sample subset: CD45RA+ positively selected. The receptors here all came from a man younger than 45 in good health.

V is TRBV6-6 and J is TRBJ1-2; D is undetermined. CDR1 is MNHNY and CDR2 is SVGAGI in the germline V gene (reference sequence). V gave up 5 bases and J gave up 2 bases, with 15 bases separating them. This CDR3 has 15 residues. The CDR3 is CASSPRGNNNYGYTF. The CDR3 nucleotides are TGTGCCAGCAGTCCCCGTGGGAATAACAACTATGGCTACACCTTC.

The chain has TRBV19 and TRBJ2-7; 7 nucleotides align to TRBD1. Germline CDR1 and CDR2: LNHDA and SQIVND (reference sequence). J lost 3 bases, V lost 3 bases, and 14 bases had no gene match. This CDR3 contains 17 residues. The DNA of the CDR3 is TGTGCCAGTAGTATTCAATTGAAGGGACAGTCCCACTACGAGCAGTACTTC. Translated, it gives CASSIQLKGQSHYEQYF.

The genes are TRBV7-3 and TRBJ2-2; D ambiguous. The germline gives CDR1 SGHTA, CDR2 FQGTGA. The CDR3 totals 13 residues. The germline V and J ends were trimmed by 3 bases and 2 bases, with 4 bases remaining between them. CDR3 amino acids: CASSFSNTGELFF. CDR3 in DNA: TGTGCCAGCAGCTTTTCAAACACCGGGGAGCTGTTTTTT.

The rearrangement joins TRBV28 to TRBJ1-2; 10 nucleotides match TRBD1. Losses at the gene ends were 7 bases for V and 5 bases for J; bases not matched to a gene: 7. This CDR3 contains 14 residues. Germline V gene data show CDR1 as MDHEN and CDR2 as SYDVKM. CDR3 coding DNA: TGTGCCAGCACCGAGGACAGGGGGGTTTATGGCTACACCTTC. Residues: CASTEDRGVYGYTF.

V and J are TRBV7-3 and TRBJ1-2; tentative D call: TRBD1 (5 bases). The CDR3 consists of 13 residues. The germline V gene encodes CDR1 SGHTA and CDR2 FQGTGA. Trimming shortened V by 2 bases and J by 6 bases, and 10 bases separated the two germline ends. The CDR3 sequence is CASSLSGFDGYTF. As DNA, the CDR3 is TGTGCCAGCAGCTTATCAGGGTTTGATGGCTACACCTTC. Filled out from reference TRBV7-3 and TRBJ1-2, the complete variable domain reads GAGVSQTPSNKVTEKGKYVELRCDPISGHTALYWYRQSLGQGPEFLIYFQGTGAADDSGLPNDRFFAVRPEGSVSTLKIQRTERGDSAVYLCASSLSGFDGYTFGSGTRLTVV.

The gene calls are TRBV15 and TRBJ1-4; D uncertain. The CDR3 loop spans 14 amino acids. Between the trimmed V and J ends, which lost 5 bases and 7 bases, there was a span of 14 bases. Germline CDR1 reads LNHNV; CDR2 reads YYDKDF (reference sequence). CDR3 bases: TGTGCCACCAGCCGCTTACCAGACTCTGAAAAACTGTTTTTT. Protein: CATSRLPDSEKLFF.

The chain links TRBV7-6 to TRBJ2-5, with D perhaps TRBD2 (6 bases). This CDR3 is 16 amino acids long. The germline CDR1 and CDR2 sequences are SGHVS and FNYEAQ. V shed 1 base and J shed 2 bases, with 14 bases lying between them. CDR3 in DNA: TGTGCCAGCAGCTTAGGTTTGGGGGGAACTCAAGAGACCCAGTACTTC. It translates to CASSLGLGGTQETQYF. Full variable domain (remainder filled in from reference TRBV7-6 and TRBJ2-5): GAGVSQSPRYKVTKRGQDVALRCDPISGHVSLYWYRQALGQGPEFLTYFNYEAQQDKSGLPNDRFSAERPEGSISTLTIQRTEQRDSAMYRCASSLGLGGTQETQYFGPGTRLLVL.

This chain connects TRBV10-1 to TRBJ2-7; maybe TRBD2 (5 bases). The V gene lost 2 bases and the J gene lost 3 bases, with 11 bases spanning the gap. CDR3 length equals 14 residues. Looked up from germline, CDR1 is WNHNN and CDR2 is SYGVQD (reference sequence). DNA for the CDR3: TGCGCCAGCAGTGAGAAAGCGGTTGGCTACGAGCAGTACTTC. Its protein is CASSEKAVGYEQYF.

The chain recombines TRBV5-1 with TRBJ2-1, with a tentative D call TRBD1 (5 bases). V lost 1 base and J lost 0, with 17 bases in between. The CDR3 loop spans 18 amino acids. Germline values: CDR1 SGHRS, CDR2 YFSETQ. This CDR3 reads CASSLMGIGVSSYNEQFF. CDR3 nucleotide sequence: TGCGCCAGCAGCTTGATGGGAATAGGGGTGAGCTCCTACAATGAGCAGTTCTTC.

CDR3 residues: CASGVPSSYNEQFF. CDR3 nucleotide sequence: TGTGCCAGCGGGGTACCCAGCTCCTACAATGAGCAGTTCTTC. The chain couples TRBV28 to TRBJ2-1; the D is unclear. CDR3 length: 14 amino acids. Germline CDR1 reads MDHEN; CDR2 reads SYDVKM. Trimming shortened V by 8 bases and J by 0 bases, and 11 bases separated the two germline ends.

This chain joins TRBV29-1 and TRBJ1-1, with a possible D match to TRBD1 (5 bases). Trimming stripped 8 bases from V and 7 bases from J, with 20 bases between. CDR1 SQVTM and CDR2 ANQGSEA come from the germline V gene. This CDR3 is built from 13 residues. The CDR3 sequence is CSTSGLGYGEAFF. CDR3 DNA: TGCAGCACCTCGGGGCTGGGGTATGGTGAAGCTTTCTTT.

The chain recombines TRBV7-2 with TRBJ2-5; D might be TRBD1 or TRBD2, each matching 5 bases. Trimming removed 1 base at V and 4 bases at J, with 13 bases between. Per the germline V gene, CDR1 is SGHTA and CDR2 is FQGNSA. The CDR3 length is 15 residues. This CDR3 reads CASSLVPGTGETQYF. The CDR3 DNA reads as TGTGCCAGCAGCTTAGTCCCCGGGACGGGAGAGACCCAGTACTTC.

The chain carries TRBV15 and TRBJ2-7; 8 bases are shared with TRBD1. The CDR3 is made up of 15 amino acids. Germline CDR1 and CDR2: LNHNV and YYDKDF (reference sequence). V shed 0 bases, J shed 2 bases, and the junction held 3 bases outside the gene matches. The CDR3 here is CATSRERQGTYEQYF. CDR3 DNA: TGTGCCACCAGCAGAGAAAGACAGGGGACCTACGAGCAGTACTTC.

This chain links TRBV6-1 with TRBJ2-1, with D possibly matching TRBD2 (6 bases). CDR1 and CDR2 from the germline V gene are MNHNS and SASEGT. V shed 1 base and J shed 9 bases, with 16 bases lying between them. The CDR3 length is 15 residues. Written as DNA, the CDR3 is TGTGCCAGCAGTGAAGTGGCGGGAACCGAGGGTGAGCAGTTCTTC. It is translated as CASSEVAGTEGEQFF.

The chain couples TRBV5-4 to TRBJ1-4; D remains unclear. V lost 0 bases and J lost 6, with 9 bases in between. The CDR3 spans 14 residues. Germline V lookup: CDR1 SGHNT, CDR2 YYREEE (reference sequence). CDR3 in amino acids: CASSLAPADEKLFF. The DNA of the CDR3 is TGTGCCAGCAGCTTGGCTCCCGCGGATGAAAAACTGTTTTTT. The whole variable domain, remainder taken from reference TRBV5-4 and TRBJ1-4, is ETGVTQSPTHLIKTRGQQVTLRCSSQSGHNTVSWYQQALGQGPQFIFQYYREEENGRGNFPPRFSGLQFPNYSSELNVNALELDDSALYLCASSLAPADEKLFFGSGTQLSVL.

This chain links TRBV19 with TRBJ2-1; tentative D call: TRBD2 (5 bases). Trimming took 5 bases from V and 3 from J, leaving 11 bases between them. CDR1 LNHDA and CDR2 SQIVND come from the germline V gene (reference sequence). This CDR3 comprises 14 residues. The CDR3 protein is CASSLEVSYNEQFF. CDR3 DNA: TGTGCCAGTAGTCTGGAGGTAAGCTACAATGAGCAGTTCTTC.

The chain links TRBV2 to TRBJ2-5, with 15 bases aligning to TRBD2. The CDR3 runs 15 residues. Germline CDR1 and CDR2: SNHLY and FYNNEI. Trimming removed 4 bases from V and 7 bases from J; junction bases left unmatched: 4. This CDR3 reads CASSVGLAGGVTQYF. The CDR3 bases are TGTGCCAGCAGTGTGGGACTAGCGGGAGGAGTGACCCAGTACTTC.

The J gene is TRBJ2-7, the V gene TRBV27; possible D gene TRBD1, 6 bases. The germline gives CDR1 MNHEY, CDR2 SMNVEV (reference sequence). The CDR3 length is 14 residues. V dropped 3 bases and J dropped 6 bases, with 15 bases sitting between them. This chain's CDR3 is CASSFSGTSGEQYF. The CDR3 DNA reads as TGTGCCAGCAGTTTTTCCGGGACATCCGGCGAGCAGTACTTC.

The chain is built from TRBV2 and TRBJ1-1, with 9 nucleotides matching TRBD1. V dropped 8 bases and J dropped 2; count of bases not matched to a gene: 6. Germline lookup yields CDR1 SNHLY and CDR2 FYNNEI. There are 14 residues in the CDR3. In DNA, the CDR3 is TGTGCCAGCCTTGACAGGGGGGTTAACACTGAAGCTTTCTTT. Its translation: CASLDRGVNTEAFF.

V is TRBV28 and J is TRBJ1-5, with a tentative D call TRBD1 (5 bases). Trimming cost V 4 bases and J 3 bases, with 13 bases left between them. This CDR3 has 15 residues. Germline V gene sequence: CDR1 MDHEN, CDR2 SYDVKM. In DNA, the CDR3 is TGTGCCAGCAGTTCGCCCGACAGCTTCAATCAGCCCCAGCATTTT. It specifies CASSSPDSFNQPQHF.

This clone occurred once. This sequence joins TRBV6-6 and TRBJ1-5; TRBD1 matches 8 bases. V lost 8 bases and J lost 3; bases outside the gene matches: 9. CDR1 and CDR2 from the germline V gene are MNHNY and SVGAGI (reference sequence). The CDR3 runs 15 residues. The CDR3 loop reads CASCSGGGYNQPQHF. DNA for the CDR3: TGTGCCAGCTGTTCAGGGGGCGGATACAATCAGCCCCAGCATTTT.

V gene TRBV5-4 combines with J gene TRBJ2-7, with TRBD2 identical over 9 bases. Germline-derived CDR1 and CDR2 are SGHNT and YYREEE (reference sequence). This CDR3 comprises 16 residues. With 0 bases clipped from V and 3 bases from J, the junction kept 7 bases outside the gene matches. The CDR3: CASSLAGGRALYEQYF. CDR3 bases: TGTGCCAGCAGCTTGGCCGGCGGGAGGGCCCTCTACGAGCAGTACTTC.

The V gene is TRBV5-1, the J gene TRBJ2-3; 7 bases line up with TRBD2. Germline CDR1 SGHRS, CDR2 YFSETQ. V gave up 2 bases and J gave up 1 base; unmatched junction bases: 16. The CDR3 extends over 19 amino acids. The CDR3 reads CASSLPAGPSPRGTDTQYF. The DNA for the CDR3 is TGCGCCAGCAGCTTACCAGCGGGGCCCAGTCCCAGGGGCACAGATACGCAGTATTTT. Full variable domain (rest looked up from reference TRBV5-1 and TRBJ2-3): KAGVTQTPRYLIKTRGQQVTLSCSPISGHRSVSWYQQTPGQGLQFLFEYFSETQRNKGNFPGRFSGRQFSNSRSEMNVSTLELGDSALYLCASSLPAGPSPRGTDTQYFGPGTRLTVL.

This chain uses TRBV18 with TRBJ1-1, with no clear D. V lost 2 bases and J lost 5, with 12 bases in between. The germline CDR1 and CDR2 sequences are KGHSH and LQKENI. The CDR3 extends over 14 amino acids. CDR3: CASSPTPLDTEAFF. The CDR3 bases are TGTGCCAGCTCACCAACCCCCCTAGATACTGAAGCTTTCTTT.

This clone was recorded only once. V gene TRBV7-2 combines with J gene TRBJ2-3; D is ambiguous. CDR1 is SGHTA and CDR2 is FQGNSA in the germline V gene. This CDR3 spans 12 amino acids. Between the trimmed V and J ends, which lost 1 base and 6 bases, there was a span of 5 bases. The DNA of the CDR3 is TGTGCCAGCAGCTTAGATCGGGATACGCAGTATTTT. Translation: CASSLDRDTQYF.

The chain combines TRBV4-3 with TRBJ2-2; D is undetermined. The germline gives CDR1 LGHNA, CDR2 YSLEER. The CDR3 spans 14 residues. The V and J ends lost 1 base and 5 bases respectively, with 8 bases between them. The CDR3: CASSQAVGTGELFF. The CDR3 region has the DNA TGCGCCAGCAGCCAAGCTGTGGGTACCGGGGAGCTGTTTTTT.

V gene TRBV19 combines with J gene TRBJ1-5; no clear D. This CDR3 comprises 15 residues. V lost 1 base, J lost 5 bases, and 12 bases lay in between. Germline CDR1 is LNHDA and CDR2 is SQIVND (reference sequence). CDR3 nucleotides: TGTGCCAGTAGTATAGGGCCGGGCGATTATCAGCCCCAGCATTTT. Translation: CASSIGPGDYQPQHF.

The chain carries TRBV5-1 and TRBJ2-7; 10 nucleotides agree with TRBD1. V lost 4 bases, J lost 7 bases, and 14 bases stayed unmatched. CDR1 and CDR2 from the germline V gene are SGHRS and YFSETQ. The CDR3 has 16 amino acids. The DNA for the CDR3 is TGCGCCAGCAGCCGCCCGACAGGGGGCGGTGACATGGAGCAGTACTTC. Its translation: CASSRPTGGGDMEQYF.

The V and J genes are TRBV13 and TRBJ2-1; D possibly corresponds to TRBD2 (6 bases). The CDR3 runs 12 residues. V was clipped by 4 bases and J by 14 bases, with 15 bases between them. The germline CDR1 and CDR2 sequences are PRHDT and FYEKMQ (reference sequence). CDR3 sequence: CASSSGTSEEFF. In DNA, the CDR3 is TGTGCCAGCAGCTCCGGGACTTCGGAGGAGTTCTTC.